The 8 T cell receptor beta chains below come from one sample, sequenced in a study of T cell responses to AZD1222 COVID-19 vaccine. Assay: immunoSEQ multiplex PCR; the TCRdb copy retains only in-frame clones and omits some. The sample includes fewer than 85,000 clones, more than 90% of them seen just once. The specimen was peripheral blood, collected on day 0 of AZD1222 vaccination. The source is an adult in good health.

The rearrangement joins TRBV10-3 to TRBJ1-2; no firm D call. This CDR3 region has 13 residues. CDR1 is ENHRY and CDR2 is SYGVKD in the germline V gene. The V end was cut by 6 bases, the J end by 4 bases, with 12 bases between. The CDR3 protein is CAIRLDGSYGYTF. DNA for the CDR3: TGTGCCATCAGGCTGGACGGAAGCTATGGCTACACCTTC.

The V call is TRBV3-1 (or the pseudogene TRBV3-2), the J call TRBJ2-7, with unresolved D. The germline gives CDR1 LGHDT, CDR2 YNNKEL (reference sequence). The CDR3 has 14 residues. The V and J ends lost 4 bases and 3 bases respectively, with 13 bases between them. CDR3 amino acids: CASSPSGLNYEQYF. The CDR3 bases are TGTGCCAGCAGCCCCAGTGGGCTGAACTACGAGCAGTACTTC.

The chain links TRBV2 to TRBJ2-5; D is undetermined. V gave up 1 base and J gave up 6 bases, with 3 bases separating them. CDR1 is SNHLY, CDR2 FYNNEI, per germline. The CDR3 spans 11 residues. The CDR3 nucleotides are TGTGCCAGCAGTGAAGATCAGACCCAGTACTTC. This gives the protein CASSEDQTQYF.

This chain joins TRBV12-3 or TRBV12-4 and TRBJ2-1; D not certain. V lost 4 bases, J lost 8 bases, and 9 bases lay in between. The CDR3 runs 12 residues. CDR3 sequence: CASSYGLDEQFF. Written as DNA, the CDR3 is TGTGCCAGCAGTTACGGGCTAGATGAGCAGTTCTTC.

The V and J genes are TRBV9 and TRBJ2-1; 12 bases agree with TRBD2. This CDR3 has 13 amino acids. J lost 8 bases, V lost 4 bases, and 1 base had no gene match. Looked up from germline, CDR1 is SGDLS and CDR2 is YYNGEE. Here the CDR3 DNA reads TGTGCCAGCAGCTCTAGCGGGGGGGATGAGCAGTTCTTC. It specifies CASSSSGGDEQFF.

The rearrangement joins TRBV27 to TRBJ2-5; 7 bases agree with TRBD1. The CDR3 contains 15 residues. J lost 7 bases, V lost 4 bases, and 12 bases had no gene match. Per germline, CDR1 MNHEY and CDR2 SMNVEV (reference sequence). CDR3 protein: CASSSPPGQLRTQYF. For the CDR3, the DNA is TGTGCCAGCAGTTCCCCACCGGGACAGCTTCGGACCCAGTACTTC.

This chain links TRBV10-3 with TRBJ1-1; TRBD1 matches 7 bases. CDR3 length: 14 residues. CDR1 and CDR2 from the germline V gene are ENHRY and SYGVKD. The J segment lost 1 base and the V segment lost 8 bases, leaving 7 bases of the junction unmatched. The CDR3 region has the DNA TGTGCCATCGGTAGAGACAGGGAGAACACTGAAGCTTTCTTT. Its protein product is CAIGRDRENTEAFF.

In this sample, this clone turned up once. The chain employs TRBV4-1 and TRBJ1-5; unclear D gene. V was cut by 0 bases and J by 2 bases, with 5 bases left in between. The length of the CDR3 is 14 residues. Looked up from germline, CDR1 is MGHRA and CDR2 is YSYEKL. Here the CDR3 reads CASSQDQGNQPQHF. In DNA, the CDR3 is TGCGCCAGCAGCCAAGACCAGGGCAATCAGCCCCAGCATTTT.